This T cell receptor beta chain originates from a study of blood T cell repertoires in COVID-19. Study summary: PBMCs, B-cell-depleted T cells, or T cells were the source of the cDNA or gDNA that made up the material.

This CDR3 has 17 amino acids. V was trimmed by 4 bases and J by 1 base, leaving 19 bases between them. Germline V lookup: CDR1 MDHEN, CDR2 SYDVKM. Original data processing: The authors estimated nucleated cell counts from reference gene primer amplification. The method was immunoSEQ multiplex PCR; TCRdb's version includes in-frame clones alone and lacks a portion of them. That table supplies the V and J calls and clone size; D and trimming were determined from the DNA. The data hold roughly 180,000 clones, with more than 65% observed a single time. This clonotype was sampled from a man aged 55 to 70 who had recovered from COVID-19. This chain joins TRBV28 and TRBJ2-5; TRBD2 is a possible D gene (7 bases). The sample consisted of PBMCs or T cells enriched from blood (not recorded which). The CDR3 loop reads CASSSPDAGALQETQYF. CDR3 in DNA: TGTGCCAGCAGTTCCCCCGACGCGGGGGCCCTCCAAGAGACCCAGTACTTC.